This passage covers 12 T cell receptor beta chains from one sample sequenced in a study of HIV-infected patients and healthy controls (dated by TCRdb to 2013 to 2016). Follow-up blood was drawn from HIV-infected patients roughly three months, about 14 weeks, after the initiation of antiretroviral therapy. Since whole blood was used without any cell fractionation, the repertoire reflected all peripheral T cells in unsorted form. The library was generated by 5' RACE. TCRdb shows the sequencer as Illumina MiSeq. Reverse transcription of about 550 ng RNA was performed with SuperScript III using primers directed against the alpha and beta constant regions. Alpha and beta chain libraries were generated separately via chain-specific third strand synthesis with multiplexing indices. TCRdb's own reprocessing of the public reads used fastp at Q25 and MiXCR and kept productive beta chains. Under each unique CDR3 protein, matching rows form one entry showing the most common genes and DNA. The sample includes fewer than 8,000 distinct CDR3 sequences, with over 7.5% observed a single time. The top ten hold 20% to 25% of the sample.

Sequencing used blood, obtained during antiretroviral therapy. These receptors were collected from an adult with HIV infection.

This sequence joins TRBV27 and TRBJ2-1; D ambiguous. V was pared by 2 bases and J by 5 bases, with 7 bases between. The CDR3 sequence is 13 residues long. Germline CDR1 is MNHEY and CDR2 is SMNVEV (reference sequence). The CDR3: CASSLRANNEQFF. DNA for the CDR3: TGTGCCAGCAGTTTACGGGCCAACAATGAGCAGTTCTTC.

The V call is TRBV28, the J call TRBJ2-7, with 8 positions matching TRBD2. The ends lost 6 bases at V and 4 bases at J; junction bases unmatched: 14. The germline gives CDR1 MDHEN, CDR2 SYDVKM. This CDR3 has 16 residues. The CDR3 loop is CASRPEGLSGAYEQYF. The CDR3 coding sequence is TGTGCCAGCAGGCCGGAGGGGCTTAGCGGGGCGTACGAGCAGTACTTC.

This clonotype rates as medium-sized. The chain joins TRBV13 to TRBJ1-1; D gene unclear. Deletions cut 2 bases from V and 3 bases from J, with 7 bases between. In germline, CDR1 is PRHDT, CDR2 FYEKMQ (reference sequence). The CDR3 consists of 13 residues. The CDR3: CASSLFSDTEAFF. In DNA, the CDR3 is TGTGCCAGCAGCTTATTCAGCGACACTGAAGCTTTCTTT.

By share, this clonotype ranks as medium-sized (0.01 to 0.1%). The chain uses TRBV7-3 and TRBJ2-1, with D possibly being TRBD1 or TRBD2 (5 bases each). There are 15 residues in the CDR3. Germline assignment: CDR1 SGHTA and CDR2 FQGTGA. Between the trimmed V and J ends, which lost 4 bases and 6 bases, there was a span of 16 bases. The CDR3 bases are TGTGCCAGCAGCTCCCCGGGGCCTACGGGCAATGAGCAGTTCTTC. Translating gives CASSSPGPTGNEQFF.

In its sample, this clonotype ranks as medium-sized. This sequence joins TRBV7-9 and TRBJ1-4; no reliable D call. The germline V gene has CDR1 SEHNR and CDR2 FQNEAQ (reference sequence). CDR3 length: 15 residues. The V gene lost 1 base and the J gene lost 2 bases, with 8 bases spanning the gap. CDR3 DNA sequence: TGTGCCAGCAGCTTAGAAGGGTACACTAATGAAAAACTGTTTTTT. Translating gives CASSLEGYTNEKLFF.

This clonotype occurred many times. The genes are TRBV9 and TRBJ2-3, with TRBD2 as a possible D gene (6 bases). The germline CDR1 and CDR2 sequences are SGDLS and YYNGEE. The CDR3 is 16 residues long. V was cut by 0 bases and J by 0 bases, with 11 bases left in between. The CDR3 protein is CASSVAEGQSTDTQYF. The CDR3, as DNA: TGTGCCAGCAGCGTAGCGGAGGGCCAAAGCACAGATACGCAGTATTTT. Full variable domain (remainder filled in from reference TRBV9 and TRBJ2-3): DSGVTQTPKHLITATGQRVTLRCSPRSGDLSVYWYQQSLDQGLQFLIQYYNGEERAKGNILERFSAQQFPDLHSELNLSSLELGDSALYFCASSVAEGQSTDTQYFGPGTRLTVL.

This clonotype was counted ten times or more. The chain carries TRBV7-2 and TRBJ1-5; D is perhaps TRBD1 (6 bases). Germline CDR1 and CDR2: SGHTA and FQGNSA. V lost 2 bases and J 2 bases, leaving 10 bases between the germline ends. The CDR3 spans 15 residues. CDR3 in DNA: TGTGCCAGCAGCTTAATGGGGGCACGCAATCAGCCCCAGCATTTT. Translated, it gives CASSLMGARNQPQHF.

This clonotype was detected many times. The chain has TRBV29-1 and TRBJ2-1; 9 bases are shared with TRBD1. Germline values: CDR1 SQVTM, CDR2 ANQGSEA. The junction had 1 base not matched to a gene; V was cut back by 5 bases and J by 5 bases. This CDR3 is 12 amino acids long. The CDR3 here is CSVWTGDNEQFF. The CDR3 bases are TGCAGCGTTTGGACAGGGGACAATGAGCAGTTCTTC.

This clonotype is medium-sized by share. The V gene is TRBV29-1, the J gene TRBJ2-7; the D gene is possibly TRBD1 (5 bases). The CDR3 covers 12 residues. Germline loops: CDR1 SQVTM, CDR2 ANQGSEA. Trimming stripped 4 bases from V and 4 bases from J, with 11 bases between. This CDR3 is CSVVGETYEQYF. CDR3 nucleotide sequence: TGCAGCGTTGTAGGGGAAACTTACGAGCAGTACTTC.

This clonotype occurred many times. The chain uses TRBV9 and TRBJ2-7, with 7 positions matching TRBD1. The CDR3 is 14 residues long. Losses at the gene ends were 2 bases for V and 2 bases for J; bases not matched to a gene: 4. CDR1 and CDR2 (germline): SGDLS, YYNGEE. The CDR3 is CASSVGDRPYEQYF. The CDR3 region has the DNA TGTGCCAGCAGCGTTGGGGACAGACCCTACGAGCAGTACTTC.

The genes are TRBV9 and TRBJ2-1; D is tentatively TRBD1 or TRBD2 (6 bases each). CDR1 SGDLS and CDR2 YYNGEE come from the germline V gene. V lost 2 bases to trimming and J lost 4 bases, with 19 bases between them. The CDR3 extends over 17 amino acids. CDR3 loop: CASSVRGVVNRYNEQFF. The CDR3 DNA reads as TGTGCCAGCAGCGTTAGGGGGGTAGTCAATCGGTACAATGAGCAGTTCTTC. The full variable domain, in which reference TRBV9 and TRBJ2-1 provide the parts outside the CDR3, is DSGVTQTPKHLITATGQRVTLRCSPRSGDLSVYWYQQSLDQGLQFLIQYYNGEERAKGNILERFSAQQFPDLHSELNLSSLELGDSALYFCASSVRGVVNRYNEQFFGPGTRLTVL.

In this sample, this clonotype turned up many times. This sequence joins TRBV7-6 and TRBJ2-6; D is possibly TRBD2 (6 bases). Germline CDR1 and CDR2: SGHVS and FNYEAQ. V lost 6 bases and J lost 2, with 11 bases in between. The CDR3 sequence is 15 residues long. CDR3 loop: CASSETRAGANVLTF. DNA for the CDR3: TGTGCCAGCAGTGAGACTAGAGCTGGGGCCAACGTCCTGACTTTC.